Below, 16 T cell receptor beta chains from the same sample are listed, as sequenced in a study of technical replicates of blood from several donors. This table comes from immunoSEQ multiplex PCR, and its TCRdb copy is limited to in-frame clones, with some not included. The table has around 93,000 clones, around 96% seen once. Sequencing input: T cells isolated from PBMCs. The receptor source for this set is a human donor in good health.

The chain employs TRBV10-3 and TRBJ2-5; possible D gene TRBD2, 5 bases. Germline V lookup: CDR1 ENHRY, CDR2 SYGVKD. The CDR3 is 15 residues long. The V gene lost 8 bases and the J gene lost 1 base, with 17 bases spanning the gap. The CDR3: CAIAPNPGSQETQYF. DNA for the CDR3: TGTGCCATCGCCCCTAATCCGGGATCCCAAGAGACCCAGTACTTC.

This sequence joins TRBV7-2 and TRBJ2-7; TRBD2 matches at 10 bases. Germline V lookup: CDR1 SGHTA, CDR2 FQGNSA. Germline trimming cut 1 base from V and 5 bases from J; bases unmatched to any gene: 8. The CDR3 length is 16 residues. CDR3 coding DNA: TGTGCCAGCAGCTTAGATTGGACTAGCGGTCCGCACGAGCAGTACTTC. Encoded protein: CASSLDWTSGPHEQYF. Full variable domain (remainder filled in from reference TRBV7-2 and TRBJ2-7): GAGVSQSPSNKVTEKGKDVELRCDPISGHTALYWYRQSLGQGLEFLIYFQGNSAPDKSGLPSDRFSAERTGGSVSTLTIQRTQQEDSAVYLCASSLDWTSGPHEQYFGPGTRLTVT.

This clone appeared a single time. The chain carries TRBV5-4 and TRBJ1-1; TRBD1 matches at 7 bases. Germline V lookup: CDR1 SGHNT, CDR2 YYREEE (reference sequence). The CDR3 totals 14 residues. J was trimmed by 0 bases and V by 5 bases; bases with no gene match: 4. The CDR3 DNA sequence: TGTGCCAGCAGACCGACAGGGCTGAACACTGAAGCTTTCTTT. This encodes CASRPTGLNTEAFF.

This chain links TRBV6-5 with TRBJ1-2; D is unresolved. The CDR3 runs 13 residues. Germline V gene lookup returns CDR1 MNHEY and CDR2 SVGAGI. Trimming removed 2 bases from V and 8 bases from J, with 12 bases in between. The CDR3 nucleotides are TGTGCCAGCAGTTACGGTGAGGGTACGGGCTACACCTTC. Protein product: CASSYGEGTGYTF.

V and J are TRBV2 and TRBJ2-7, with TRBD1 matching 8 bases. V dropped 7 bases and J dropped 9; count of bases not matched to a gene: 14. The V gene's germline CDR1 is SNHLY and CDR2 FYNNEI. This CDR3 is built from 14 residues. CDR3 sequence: CASKGTGNTEGQYF. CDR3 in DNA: TGTGCCAGCAAGGGGACAGGAAACACAGAAGGGCAGTACTTC.

The DNA of the CDR3 is TGTGCCAGCAGTGAACGGGGCGAGCAGTACTTC. Amino acid sequence: CASSERGEQYF. This chain uses TRBV2 with TRBJ2-7; D might be TRBD2 (5 bases). The CDR3 sequence is 11 residues long. Trimming took off 2 bases at V and 6 bases at J, with 5 bases between the two ends. Germline CDR1 reads SNHLY; CDR2 reads FYNNEI.

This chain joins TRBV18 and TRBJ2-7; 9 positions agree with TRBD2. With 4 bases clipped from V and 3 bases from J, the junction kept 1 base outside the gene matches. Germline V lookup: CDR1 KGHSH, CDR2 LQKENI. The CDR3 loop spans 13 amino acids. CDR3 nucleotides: TGTGCCAGCTCACTTAGCGGGAGCTACGAGCAGTACTTC. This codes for CASSLSGSYEQYF.

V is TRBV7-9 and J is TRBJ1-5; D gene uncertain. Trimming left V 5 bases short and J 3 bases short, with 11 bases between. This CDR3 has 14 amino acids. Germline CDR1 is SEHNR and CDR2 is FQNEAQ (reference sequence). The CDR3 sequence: CASSGGRSNQPQHF. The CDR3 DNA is TGTGCCAGCAGCGGTGGCAGGTCCAATCAGCCCCAGCATTTT. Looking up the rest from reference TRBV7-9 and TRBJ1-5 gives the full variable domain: DTGVSQNPRHKITKRGQNVTFRCDPISEHNRLYWYRQTLGQGPEFLTYFQNEAQLEKSRLLSDRFSAERPKGSFSTLEIQRTEQGDSAMYLCASSGGRSNQPQHFGDGTRLSIL.

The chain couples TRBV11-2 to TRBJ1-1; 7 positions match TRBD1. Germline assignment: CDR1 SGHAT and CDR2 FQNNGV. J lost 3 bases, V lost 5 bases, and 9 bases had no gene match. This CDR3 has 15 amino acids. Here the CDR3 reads CASSPRQGSYTEAFF. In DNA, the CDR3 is TGTGCCAGCAGCCCCCGACAGGGTTCGTACACTGAAGCTTTCTTT.

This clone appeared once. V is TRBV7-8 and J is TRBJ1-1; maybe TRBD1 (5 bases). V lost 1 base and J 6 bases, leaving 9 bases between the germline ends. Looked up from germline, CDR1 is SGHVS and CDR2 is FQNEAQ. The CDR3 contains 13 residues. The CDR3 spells CASSLGGSSEAFF. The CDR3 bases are TGTGCCAGCAGCTTAGGGGGCTCCTCTGAAGCTTTCTTT.

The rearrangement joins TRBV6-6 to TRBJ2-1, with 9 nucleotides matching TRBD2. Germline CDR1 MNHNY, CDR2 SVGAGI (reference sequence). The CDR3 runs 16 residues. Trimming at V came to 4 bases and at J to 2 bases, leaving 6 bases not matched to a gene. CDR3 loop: CASSSLRTSAYNEQFF. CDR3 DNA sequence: TGTGCCAGCAGTTCCTTGAGGACTAGCGCCTACAATGAGCAGTTCTTC.

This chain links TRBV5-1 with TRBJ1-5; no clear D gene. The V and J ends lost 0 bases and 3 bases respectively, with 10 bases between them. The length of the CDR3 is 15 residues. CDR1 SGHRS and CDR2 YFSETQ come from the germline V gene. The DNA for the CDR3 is TGCGCCAGCAGCTTGGGACATCAAACCAATCAGCCCCAGCATTTT. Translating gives CASSLGHQTNQPQHF.

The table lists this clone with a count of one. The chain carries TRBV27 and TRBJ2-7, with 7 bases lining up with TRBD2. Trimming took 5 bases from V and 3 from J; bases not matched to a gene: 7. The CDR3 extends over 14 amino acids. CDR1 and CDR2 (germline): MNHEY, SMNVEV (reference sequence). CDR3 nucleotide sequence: TGTGCCAGCAGTACCCAAGCGGGAAGCTACGAGCAGTACTTC. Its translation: CASSTQAGSYEQYF.

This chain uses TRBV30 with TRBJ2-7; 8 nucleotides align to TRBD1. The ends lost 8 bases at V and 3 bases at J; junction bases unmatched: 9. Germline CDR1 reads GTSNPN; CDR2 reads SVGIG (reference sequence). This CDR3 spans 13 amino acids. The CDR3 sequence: CAGGTGSGYEQYF. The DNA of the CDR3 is TGTGCCGGGGGGACAGGTTCCGGCTACGAGCAGTACTTC.

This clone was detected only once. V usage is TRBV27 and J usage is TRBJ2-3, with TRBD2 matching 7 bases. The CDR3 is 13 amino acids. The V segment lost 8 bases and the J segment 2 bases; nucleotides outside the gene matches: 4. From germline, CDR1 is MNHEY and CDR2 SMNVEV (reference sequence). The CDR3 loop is CASQRDYTDTQYF. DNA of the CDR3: TGTGCCAGCCAGCGGGACTACACAGATACGCAGTATTTT.

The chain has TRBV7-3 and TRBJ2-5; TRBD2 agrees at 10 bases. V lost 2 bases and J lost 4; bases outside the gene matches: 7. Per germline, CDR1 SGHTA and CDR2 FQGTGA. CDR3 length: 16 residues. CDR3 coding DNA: TGTGCCAGCAGCTTAGGAGCAGCGGGAGGGCCAGAGACCCAGTACTTC. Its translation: CASSLGAAGGPETQYF.